This T cell receptor (beta chain) was profiled in a study of OX40 agonist ivuxolimab in advanced cancers. Turning to the study itself: Patients in dose escalation had liver, melanoma, kidney or head and neck cancers. Participants, approximately 80% male, averaged roughly 60 years of age, ranging from about 23 to 85.

Comments on this clone: Its cognate antigen is unknown.

There are 17 residues in the CDR3. The V segment lost 0 bases and the J segment 1 base; nucleotides outside the gene matches: 7. Germline CDR1 reads SGHRS; CDR2 reads YFSETQ. Overall study results and limits: At 0.1 to 3.0 mg/kg, CD4+ and CD8+ blood T cells expanded clonally by week 6.

Assay used: immunoSEQ multiplex PCR; TCRdb lists only in-frame clones, some missing. This table has approximately 100,000 clones, about nine tenths appearing once. The sequences come from CD4+ or CD8+ T cells sorted from blood, collected in a trial of the OX40 agonist ivuxolimab. This TCR was recovered from an adult with an advanced solid tumor such as melanoma, head and neck, liver or kidney cancer. The chain is built from TRBV5-1 and TRBJ2-1, with 7 bases fitting TRBD2. The CDR3 sequence: CASSLERAGRSYNEQFF. As DNA, the CDR3 is TGCGCCAGCAGCTTGGAGCGAGCGGGACGTTCCTACAATGAGCAGTTCTTC.